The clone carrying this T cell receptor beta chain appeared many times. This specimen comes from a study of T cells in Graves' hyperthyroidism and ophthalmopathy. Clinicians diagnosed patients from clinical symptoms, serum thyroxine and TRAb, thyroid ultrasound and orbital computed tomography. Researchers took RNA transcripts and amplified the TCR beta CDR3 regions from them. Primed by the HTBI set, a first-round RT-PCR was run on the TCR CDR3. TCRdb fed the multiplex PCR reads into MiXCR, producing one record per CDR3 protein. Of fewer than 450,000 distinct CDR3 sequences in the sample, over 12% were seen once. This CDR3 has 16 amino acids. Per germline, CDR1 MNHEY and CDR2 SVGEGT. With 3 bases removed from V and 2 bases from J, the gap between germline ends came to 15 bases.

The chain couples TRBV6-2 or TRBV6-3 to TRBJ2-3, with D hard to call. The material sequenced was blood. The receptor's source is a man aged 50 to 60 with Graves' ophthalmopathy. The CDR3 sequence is CASSYVGVTVTDTQYF. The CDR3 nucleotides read TGTGCCAGCAGTTATGTTGGGGTCACCGTCACAGATACGCAGTATTTT.